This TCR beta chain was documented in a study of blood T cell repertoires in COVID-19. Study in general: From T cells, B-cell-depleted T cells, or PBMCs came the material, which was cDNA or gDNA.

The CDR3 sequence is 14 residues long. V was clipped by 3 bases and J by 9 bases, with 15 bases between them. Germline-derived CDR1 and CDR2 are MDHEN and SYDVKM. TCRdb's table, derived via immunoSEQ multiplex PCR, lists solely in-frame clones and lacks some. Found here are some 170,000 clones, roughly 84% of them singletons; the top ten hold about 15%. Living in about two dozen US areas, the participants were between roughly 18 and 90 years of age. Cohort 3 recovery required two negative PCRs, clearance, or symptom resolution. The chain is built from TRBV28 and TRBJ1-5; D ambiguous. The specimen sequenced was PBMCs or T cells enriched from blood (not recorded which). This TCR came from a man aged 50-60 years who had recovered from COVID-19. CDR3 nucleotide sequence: TGTGCCAGCAGTTTGAGGGCGCCGAAGGGGCCCCAGCATTTT. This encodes CASSLRAPKGPQHF. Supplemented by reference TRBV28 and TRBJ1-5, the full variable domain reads DVKVTQSSRYLVKRTGEKVFLECVQDMDHENMFWYRQDPGLGLRLIYFSYDVKMKEKGDIPEGYSVSREKKERFSLILESASTNQTSMYLCASSLRAPKGPQHFGDGTRLSIL.